This entry lists 19 T cell receptor beta chains sequenced from one sample in a study of molecular identifiers for immune sequencing clone quantification. One entry per CDR3 protein, called by TCRdb with MiXCR from the PCR reads. This table has tens of thousands of distinct CDR3 sequences, 17% appearing once. The sample taken for sequencing was naive CD8+ T cells from blood, with Jurkat cell RNA spiked in. Subset: FACS-sorted CD8+CD4-CCR7+CD45RA+ naive T cells. The origin of the receptors is a human donor in good health. Some libraries in this study had Jurkat cell RNA spiked in.

This clonotype came up many times. At one of its ends the junction is not consistent with the germline gene, which may arise from a read error. The chain combines TRBV7-8 with TRBJ2-1; 12 nucleotides agree with TRBD2. Germline assignment: CDR1 SGHVS and CDR2 FQNEAQ. The CDR3 sequence is 15 residues long. The CDR3 is CASRLGLAGYNEQFF. The CDR3 DNA sequence: TGTGCCAGCAGGTTAGGACTAGCGGGGTACAATGAGCAGTTCTTC.

On this clonotype: A much more abundant neighbour one base away suggests this may be a read error. The chain is built from TRBV5-3 and TRBJ2-7, with 10 positions matching TRBD2. TRBV5-3 is an ORF, and what it does is uncertain. The CDR3 runs 15 residues. J gave up 3 bases and V 8 bases, and 11 bases lay outside the gene matches. CDR3 residues: CASGLTPSGSYEQYF. The CDR3 DNA reads as TGTGCCAGCGGCTTGACCCCTAGCGGGAGCTACGAGCAGTACTTC.

The table lists this clonotype with a few counts. This chain links TRBV3-1 with TRBJ2-1, with TRBD2 identical over 10 bases. This CDR3 is built from 14 residues. Looked up from germline, CDR1 is LGHDT and CDR2 is YNNKEL (reference sequence). With 4 bases clipped from V and 10 bases from J, the junction kept 7 bases outside the gene matches. CDR3 in amino acids: CASSRAGGPREQFF. The DNA for the CDR3 is TGTGCCAGCAGCCGAGCGGGAGGGCCCCGGGAGCAGTTCTTC.

This clonotype was seen a few times. The genes are TRBV29-1 and TRBJ2-1; no definite D call. This CDR3 contains 15 residues. CDR1 SQVTM and CDR2 ANQGSEA come from the germline V gene. Trimming left V 0 bases short and J 0 bases short, with 9 bases between. CDR3 amino acids: CSVEDEQSSYNEQFF. The CDR3 region has the DNA TGCAGCGTTGAAGACGAACAGAGCTCCTACAATGAGCAGTTCTTC.

This clonotype was detected ten times or more. In DNA, the CDR3 is TGCGCCAGCAGCTTTCCTGAGGGCCTTAGCACAGATACGCAGTATTTT. Translating it yields CASSFPEGLSTDTQYF. The chain carries TRBV5-1 and TRBJ2-3, with a tentative D call TRBD2 (5 bases). Trimming cost V 2 bases and J 0 bases, with 13 bases left between them. There are 16 residues in the CDR3. CDR1 and CDR2 from the germline V gene are SGHRS and YFSETQ.

This clonotype was seen at least ten times. The J gene is TRBJ1-3, the V gene TRBV7-9; D unresolved. The CDR3 has 12 residues. Germline CDR1 reads SEHNR; CDR2 reads FQNEAQ (reference sequence). Between the trimmed V and J ends, which lost 7 bases and 4 bases, there was a span of 8 bases. The CDR3 here is CASTYPGNTIYF. The DNA for the CDR3 is TGTGCCAGCACATACCCGGGAAACACCATATATTTT.

The chain employs TRBV2 and TRBJ2-3, with TRBD2 identical over 9 bases. CDR3 length: 15 amino acids. Germline CDR1 reads SNHLY; CDR2 reads FYNNEI. V dropped 2 bases and J dropped 3; count of bases not matched to a gene: 3. This CDR3 reads CASSESLAGTDTQYF. CDR3 in DNA: TGTGCCAGCAGTGAATCCCTAGCGGGAACAGATACGCAGTATTTT.

This clonotype has at least ten counts. The V and J genes are TRBV11-1 and TRBJ1-1; D uncertain. The CDR3 loop spans 14 amino acids. Per germline, CDR1 SGHAT and CDR2 FQDESV (reference sequence). V lost 3 bases, J lost 1 base, and 9 bases lay in between. CDR3 amino acids: CASSFNTENTEAFF. CDR3 coding DNA: TGTGCCAGCAGCTTTAACACAGAGAACACTGAAGCTTTCTTT.

Comment on this clonotype: This sequence may be a read error, since a much larger clone differs from it by one base. The V gene is TRBV5-1, the J gene TRBJ2-3; tentatively, D is TRBD2 (5 bases). Trimming shortened V by 5 bases and J by 4 bases, and 14 bases separated the two germline ends. The CDR3 extends over 14 amino acids. Germline V gene data show CDR1 as SGHRS and CDR2 as YFSETQ. CDR3 in amino acids: CASRSREGPDTQYF. CDR3 bases: TGCGCCAGCAGAAGCCGGGAAGGGCCAGATACGCAGTATTTT.

This clonotype was picked up a small number of times. The genes are TRBV9 and TRBJ2-7, with TRBD1 matching over 7 bases. The CDR3 covers 14 residues. The V segment lost 4 bases and the J segment 7 bases; nucleotides outside the gene matches: 11. The germline CDR1 and CDR2 sequences are SGDLS and YYNGEE. CDR3 in amino acids: CASSFGQARGEQYF. Written as DNA, the CDR3 is TGTGCCAGCAGCTTCGGACAGGCCAGGGGGGAGCAGTACTTC.

Concerning this clonotype: Since a much larger clone is just one base distant, this may be a read error. The V and J genes are TRBV14 and TRBJ2-1; TRBD2 matches at 8 bases. CDR1 and CDR2 from the germline V gene are SGHDN and FVKESK. V was clipped by 4 bases and J by 9 bases; unmatched bases: 17. The CDR3 has 17 amino acids. The CDR3 here is CASSPRGSGKAWSEQFF. DNA for the CDR3: TGTGCCAGCAGCCCCCGTGGTAGCGGGAAGGCCTGGAGTGAGCAGTTCTTC.

V usage is TRBV11-2 and J usage is TRBJ2-7; 9 bases line up with TRBD1. The V gene's germline CDR1 is SGHAT and CDR2 FQNNGV. The CDR3 extends over 17 amino acids. V lost 3 bases, J lost 3 bases, and 12 bases stayed unmatched. CDR3 residues: CASSLTHVGQGGYEQYF. CDR3 nucleotide sequence: TGTGCCAGCAGCTTGACCCACGTGGGACAGGGTGGCTACGAGCAGTACTTC.

This clonotype was seen many times. This rearrangement joins TRBV4-1 to TRBJ2-1, with 7 bases matching TRBD2. V was clipped by 3 bases and J by 6 bases; unmatched bases: 14. Germline V gene lookup returns CDR1 MGHRA and CDR2 YSYEKL. CDR3 length: 17 residues. The CDR3 loop reads CASSHPTSLRLPNEQFF. The DNA for the CDR3 is TGCGCCAGCAGCCATCCGACTAGCCTACGACTCCCCAATGAGCAGTTCTTC.

As for this clonotype: This may come from a read error, since a much larger clone is one base off. The CDR3 is CASSLAVLGQETQCF. The DNA for the CDR3 is TGTGCCAGCAGCTTAGCGGTGCTGGGACAAGAGACCCAGTGCTTC. The chain employs TRBV7-8 and TRBJ2-5, with a tentative D call TRBD1 (6 bases). This CDR3 has 15 residues. CDR1 is SGHVS and CDR2 is FQNEAQ in the germline V gene.

This clonotype appeared many times. V usage is TRBV12-3 or TRBV12-4 and J usage is TRBJ2-6; D possibly uses TRBD1 or TRBD2 (6 bases each). CDR3 length: 17 amino acids. V was shortened by 6 bases and J by 1 base, with 16 bases between the two germline ends. The CDR3 reads CASRPTGGRSGANVLTF. The CDR3 nucleotides are TGTGCCAGCAGACCAACCGGGGGCCGATCTGGGGCCAACGTCCTGACTTTC.

The chain combines TRBV4-2 with TRBJ2-2; 7 bases match TRBD2. Germline-derived CDR1 and CDR2 are LGHNA and YNFKEQ. This CDR3 spans 17 amino acids. J lost 1 base, V lost 5 bases, and 10 bases had no gene match. This CDR3 reads CASSTTYLAENTGELFF. The CDR3 region has the DNA TGTGCCAGCAGCACCACCTACCTAGCGGAGAACACCGGGGAGCTGTTTTTT.

This clonotype was seen at least ten times. A read error may produce the germline difference seen at one junction end. The chain combines TRBV11-2 with TRBJ2-7, with 9 bases aligning to TRBD1. The CDR3 is 14 amino acids. Germline CDR1 reads SGHAT; CDR2 reads FQNNGV. CDR3 nucleotide sequence: TGTGCCAGCAGCTCTAACGGGGGTAGACAGGGGGGACACTTC. Translated, it gives CASSSNGGRQGGHF.

In its sample, this clonotype was seen a few times. Since a much larger clone is just one base distant, this may be a read error. The V gene is TRBV4-3, the J gene TRBJ2-5; 8 bases agree with TRBD2. The CDR3 loop spans 18 amino acids. The germline V gene encodes CDR1 LGHNA and CDR2 YSLEER. CDR3 amino acids: CASGQDFPAGVRGETQYF. Here the CDR3 DNA reads TGCGCCAGCGGCCAAGATTTCCCAGCGGGAGTGAGGGGAGAGACCCAGTACTTC.

This clonotype was counted between two and nine times. A read error may explain this, as a much larger clone is one base away. V and J are TRBV6-2 or TRBV6-3 and TRBJ1-1; D may be TRBD1 (5 bases). Germline-derived CDR1 and CDR2 are MNHEY and SVGEGT. The CDR3 is 13 amino acids. The CDR3 sequence: CAGSPKWGTEAFF. The CDR3 region has the DNA TGTGCCGGCAGTCCCAAGTGGGGGACTGAAGCTTTCTTT.